Each of the 23 T cell receptor beta chains below was sequenced from the same sample in a study of blood T cells in healthy people across ages. Next came a second PCR, run for about 7 to 12 cycles, which used a sample-barcoded 5' primer along with a J-beta primer mix. TCRdb passed the 5' RACE reads through MiXCR, listing each CDR3 protein once. The sample comprises over 700,000 distinct CDR3 sequences, just under 25% of which are singletons, and more than 8.5% rests with the top ten. These same records also appear under a second study, on T cells of mothers and their children.

Sequenced material: blood. Receptors originate from a boy aged 5-17 years in good health.

CDR3 sequence reads: CASSVEYNEQFF. The CDR3 bases are TGTGCCAGCAGCGTAGAATACAATGAGCAGTTCTTC. The V and J genes are TRBV9 and TRBJ2-1; D gene uncertain. Germline V lookup: CDR1 SGDLS, CDR2 YYNGEE. Trimming removed 0 bases at V and 4 bases at J, with 2 bases between. The CDR3 runs to 12 residues.

In this sample, this clonotype turned up a few times. The V gene is TRBV15, the J gene TRBJ1-6, with TRBD1 matching over 7 bases. The germline V gene encodes CDR1 LNHNV and CDR2 YYDKDF (reference sequence). J gave up 8 bases and V 5 bases, and 6 bases lay outside the gene matches. The CDR3 runs 14 residues. Written as DNA, the CDR3 is TGTGCCACCAGCCGTGAGGGGACAGATTCACCCCTCCACTTT. Protein product: CATSREGTDSPLHF.

This clonotype showed up just a few times. The chain combines TRBV28 with TRBJ2-5; D possibly corresponds to TRBD1 (5 bases). The last part of the DNA fits TRBJ2-1 better; the J call may be wrong. This CDR3 region has 15 residues. Germline V gene lookup returns CDR1 MDHEN and CDR2 SYDVKM. This CDR3 is CASSFLRETGNEQFF. CDR3 coding DNA: TGTGCCAGCAGTTTCTTAAGGGAAACAGGCAATGAGCAGTTCTTC.

This clonotype has only a few counts. V gene TRBV29-1 combines with J gene TRBJ2-7; D is uncertain. Trimming cost V 4 bases and J 4 bases, with 23 bases left between them. Germline lookup yields CDR1 SQVTM and CDR2 ANQGSEA. The CDR3 is 16 residues long. This chain's CDR3 is CSVVDRRHFKNYEQYF. For the CDR3, the DNA is TGCAGCGTTGTTGACCGACGACACTTCAAAAATTACGAGCAGTACTTC.

This clonotype was picked up a small number of times. V is TRBV20-1 and J is TRBJ2-1, with no clear D. V gave up 3 bases and J gave up 8 bases, with 8 bases separating them. CDR1 and CDR2 from the germline V gene are DFQATT and SNEGSKA (reference sequence). The CDR3 has 11 residues. The CDR3 nucleotides read TGCAGTGCTAGTCTTCGGGATGAGCAGTTCTTC. It translates to CSASLRDEQFF.

The DNA for the CDR3 is TGCGCCAGCAGCTCGGGACAGGGGGTGGGCAATGAGCAGTTCTTC. This sequence encodes CASSSGQGVGNEQFF. V gene TRBV5-1 combines with J gene TRBJ2-1, with 11 nucleotides matching TRBD1. The CDR3 is 15 residues long. V lost 3 bases, J lost 6 bases, and 5 bases stayed unmatched. Germline V gives CDR1 SGHRS, CDR2 YFSETQ.

This clonotype appeared a few times. The CDR3 sequence is CASSSRETRGDGTEAFF. As DNA, the CDR3 is TGTGCCAGCAGCTCGAGGGAAACCAGGGGGGACGGCACTGAAGCTTTCTTT. V usage is TRBV5-5 and J usage is TRBJ1-1; 7 bases are shared with TRBD1. Germline V gene lookup returns CDR1 SGHKS and CDR2 YYEKEE (reference sequence). The V segment lost 3 bases and the J segment 4 bases; nucleotides outside the gene matches: 15. This CDR3 region has 17 residues.

This clonotype has a count of ten or more. This sequence joins TRBV29-1 and TRBJ2-1; possible D gene TRBD1, 6 bases. The CDR3 runs to 12 residues. Trimming removed 6 bases from V and 4 bases from J, with 10 bases in between. CDR1 SQVTM and CDR2 ANQGSEA come from the germline V gene. The DNA of the CDR3 is TGCAGCGTGTCCGGACAGTACAATGAGCAGTTCTTC. Translating gives CSVSGQYNEQFF.

The count of this clonotype is one. Germline and junction disagree at one end, which may indicate a read error. Here the CDR3 DNA reads TGTGTCAGCACCAACAGACCACCGAACACTGAAGCTTTCTTT. Amino acids: CVSTNRPPNTEAFF. This chain links TRBV6-2 or TRBV6-3 with TRBJ1-1; D uncertain. Per germline, CDR1 MNHEY and CDR2 SVGEGT. There are 14 residues in the CDR3.

The chain uses TRBV3-1 and TRBJ2-4; the match to TRBD2 covers 9 bases. V gave up 4 bases and J gave up 9 bases; unmatched junction bases: 13. Germline-derived CDR1 and CDR2 are LGHDT and YNNKEL (reference sequence). The CDR3 length is 16 residues. Here the CDR3 reads CASSLGLALSPSIQYF. CDR3 in DNA: TGTGCCAGCAGCCTAGGACTAGCGTTATCCCCTAGCATTCAGTACTTC. The variable domain in full, completed from reference TRBV3-1 and TRBJ2-4, reads DTAVSQTPKYLVTQMGNDKSIKCEQNLGHDTMYWYKQDSKKFLKIMFSYNNKELIINETVPNRFSPKSPDKAHLNLHINSLELGDSAVYFCASSLGLALSPSIQYFGAGTRLSVL.

The table lists this clonotype with a few counts. The rearrangement joins TRBV7-2 to TRBJ2-5; D remains unclear. TRBJ2-7 explains the end of the DNA better; the J call may be wrong. Germline assignment: CDR1 SGHTA and CDR2 FQGNSA. This CDR3 comprises 15 residues. Written as DNA, the CDR3 is TGTGCCAGCAGCAAAGAATGGCTAGATAACTACGAGCAGTACTTC. It yields the protein CASSKEWLDNYEQYF.

The genes are TRBV12-3 or TRBV12-4 and TRBJ2-3; TRBD1 might be the D (6 bases). V was trimmed by 8 bases and J by 1 base, leaving 19 bases between them. The CDR3 loop spans 16 amino acids. This CDR3 is CASLVRGGLGTDTQYF. The CDR3 DNA reads as TGTGCCAGCCTGGTACGAGGGGGTCTTGGCACAGATACGCAGTATTTT.

This chain connects TRBV11-1 to TRBJ2-4; no clear D gene. The germline V gene encodes CDR1 SGHAT and CDR2 FQDESV (reference sequence). The CDR3 has 16 amino acids. V lost 1 base and J lost 0, with 10 bases in between. The DNA for the CDR3 is TGTGCCAGCAGCTTAGGGACGGAACTAGCCAAAAACATTCAGTACTTC. Its translation: CASSLGTELAKNIQYF.

The V gene is TRBV20-1, the J gene TRBJ2-1; 12 bases map to TRBD1. The CDR3 spans 16 residues. Germline CDR1 reads DFQATT; CDR2 reads SNEGSKA (reference sequence). Germline trimming cut 0 bases from V and 5 bases from J; bases unmatched to any gene: 5. Here the CDR3 DNA reads TGCAGTGCTAGAGATGGGGGACAGGGGGCAAACAATGAGCAGTTCTTC. This sequence encodes CSARDGGQGANNEQFF.

The gene calls are TRBV12-3 or TRBV12-4 and TRBJ2-1; D is unresolved. Between the trimmed V and J ends, which lost 6 bases and 14 bases, there was a span of 14 bases. The CDR3 spans 11 residues. In DNA form, the CDR3 reads TGTGCCAGCAGCCCAGGCCTCCGAGAGTTCTTC. The encoded protein is CASSPGLREFF.

Only a few counts were recorded for this clonotype. Germline is not matched at one junction end, which may reflect a read error. The chain carries TRBV20-1 and TRBJ2-1; 12 positions match TRBD2. Germline V gene lookup returns CDR1 DFQATT and CDR2 SNEGSKA (reference sequence). The CDR3 is made up of 16 amino acids. The CDR3 coding sequence is TGCGGTGCTAGACTAGCGGGGGCCGCTTCCTACAATGAGCAGTTCTTC. Translation: CGARLAGAASYNEQFF.

This clonotype has more than one count but fewer than ten. This chain links TRBV5-5 with TRBJ1-1; possibly TRBD1 for D (5 bases). V lost 2 bases to trimming and J lost 1 base, with 12 bases between them. The germline CDR1 and CDR2 sequences are SGHKS and YYEKEE (reference sequence). The CDR3 covers 15 residues. The CDR3 reads CASSLHQTENTEAFF. The CDR3 DNA reads as TGTGCCAGCAGCTTACATCAGACAGAGAACACTGAAGCTTTCTTT.

This clonotype has more than one count but fewer than ten. V is TRBV20-1 and J is TRBJ2-5; no definite D call. TRBJ2-7 matches the DNA end more closely, so the J call is doubtful. The CDR3 spans 14 residues. The germline V gene encodes CDR1 DFQATT and CDR2 SNEGSKA (reference sequence). For the CDR3, the DNA is TGCAGTGCTACTGACAAGGCTAACCGCTACGAGCAGTACTTC. It yields the protein CSATDKANRYEQYF.

This clonotype showed up just a few times. The junction departs from germline at one end; a sequencing error may be responsible. The DNA of the CDR3 is TGCAGCGTCCTACGGGGGAAAACTGAAGCTATCTTT. Translation: CSVLRGKTEAIF. The chain carries TRBV29-1 and TRBJ1-1, with a tentative D call TRBD1 (5 bases). CDR3 length: 12 amino acids. Germline V gives CDR1 SQVTM, CDR2 ANQGSEA.

The V call is TRBV20-1, the J call TRBJ2-3; D is unresolved. The V gene's germline CDR1 is DFQATT and CDR2 SNEGSKA (reference sequence). The CDR3 spans 17 residues. Trimming shortened V by 0 bases and J by 4 bases, and 20 bases separated the two germline ends. CDR3 sequence reads: CSARDPMPSSQADTQYF. DNA of the CDR3: TGCAGTGCTAGAGACCCAATGCCAAGCAGCCAGGCAGATACGCAGTATTTT.

V and J are TRBV18 and TRBJ2-1; D is undetermined. V was pared by 4 bases and J by 4 bases, with 20 bases between. Germline values: CDR1 KGHSH, CDR2 LQKENI. This CDR3 region has 17 residues. The CDR3 DNA sequence: TGTGCCAGCTCACTCGTAGGACCGGGCCCCGGGTACAATGAGCAGTTCTTC. Its translation is CASSLVGPGPGYNEQFF. Together with reference TRBV18 and TRBJ2-1, the CDR3 gives the full variable domain: NAGVMQNPRHLVRRRGQEARLRCSPMKGHSHVYWYRQLPEEGLKFMVYLQKENIIDESGMPKERFSAEFPKEGPSILRIQQVVRGDSAAYFCASSLVGPGPGYNEQFFGPGTRLTVL.

V and J are TRBV4-1 and TRBJ1-4; 7 bases agree with TRBD1. Germline CDR1 is MGHRA and CDR2 is YSYEKL. The V segment lost 7 bases and the J segment 5 bases; nucleotides outside the gene matches: 10. This CDR3 spans 15 amino acids. This CDR3 reads CASTETTGTNEKLFF. Here the CDR3 DNA reads TGCGCCAGCACCGAGACGACAGGGACCAATGAAAAACTGTTTTTT.

This clonotype was counted only a few times. V usage is TRBV29-1 and J usage is TRBJ1-2; D not resolved. Trimming left V 8 bases short and J 1 base short, with 14 bases between. Germline V CDR1 and CDR2: SQVTM, ANQGSEA. This CDR3 comprises 13 residues. In DNA, the CDR3 is TGCAGCTCTACTTCCGGGCGTAACTATGGCTACACCTTC. Translating gives CSSTSGRNYGYTF.